The 9 T cell receptor beta chains presented below share a single source sample, sequenced in a study of shared clonotypes between healthy human individuals. The table came from immunoSEQ multiplex PCR; TCRdb's copy has only in-frame clones and leaves some out. The sample contains about 990,000 clones, about 80% of which appear only once. The source material was memory CD4+ T cells from PBMCs. Subset: CD45RA-negative fraction. The source is a man aged 18 to 35 in good health. Some clones in this sample may be carry-over from other donors' samples.

The CDR3 DNA sequence: TGTGCCAGCAGCTTGTCTGGGGGTAGTACAGATACGCAGTATTTT. Its protein product is CASSLSGGSTDTQYF. The J gene is TRBJ2-3, the V gene TRBV5-6; TRBD1 or TRBD2 may be the D gene (5 bases each). Germline CDR1 SGHDT, CDR2 YYEEEE. This CDR3 spans 15 amino acids. The ends were cut back, 1 base at V and 3 bases at J, with 12 bases in the middle.

V gene TRBV18 combines with J gene TRBJ2-5, with D perhaps being TRBD1 or TRBD2 (5 bases each). V gave up 3 bases and J gave up 1 base, with 9 bases separating them. The CDR3 is made up of 14 amino acids. Per germline, CDR1 KGHSH and CDR2 LQKENI. CDR3: CASSPVGTQETQYF. The CDR3, as DNA: TGTGCCAGCTCACCGGTCGGGACCCAAGAGACCCAGTACTTC.

The rearrangement joins TRBV28 to TRBJ2-7; weak D call: TRBD2 (6 bases). Germline assignment: CDR1 MDHEN and CDR2 SYDVKM. There are 15 residues in the CDR3. V lost 6 bases and J 5 bases, leaving 20 bases between the germline ends. For the CDR3, the DNA is TGTGCCAGCAGCTCACCTAGCGTCGGGTTTAACGAGCAGTACTTC. This sequence encodes CASSSPSVGFNEQYF. The whole variable domain, filled in from reference TRBV28 and TRBJ2-7, reads DVKVTQSSRYLVKRTGEKVFLECVQDMDHENMFWYRQDPGLGLRLIYFSYDVKMKEKGDIPEGYSVSREKKERFSLILESASTNQTSMYLCASSSPSVGFNEQYFGPGTRLTVT.

The chain is built from TRBV5-6 and TRBJ2-3; tentative D call: TRBD2 (6 bases). Trimming stripped 6 bases from V and 0 bases from J, with 11 bases between. Germline CDR1 is SGHDT and CDR2 is YYEEEE. The CDR3 has 14 residues. The CDR3 DNA reads TGTGCCAGCAACACCGGGACTAGCACAGATACGCAGTATTTT. It is translated as CASNTGTSTDTQYF.

This clone came up once. The rearrangement links TRBV11-2 to TRBJ2-7, with D perhaps TRBD1 (6 bases). CDR1 is SGHAT and CDR2 is FQNNGV in the germline V gene. The V gene lost 1 base and the J gene lost 6 bases, with 16 bases spanning the gap. This CDR3 is 15 amino acids long. CDR3 amino acids: CASSLAGTLRFEQYF. Here the CDR3 DNA reads TGTGCCAGCAGCTTAGCCGGGACACTTCGGTTCGAGCAGTACTTC.

The CDR3 DNA follows: TGTGCCAGCAAAATCCGACAGGGGGCGGCCTACAATGAGCAGTTCTTC. Protein: CASKIRQGAAYNEQFF. The gene calls are TRBV28 and TRBJ2-1; 10 positions match TRBD1. With 7 bases clipped from V and 2 bases from J, the junction kept 8 bases outside the gene matches. The germline V gene encodes CDR1 MDHEN and CDR2 SYDVKM. The length of the CDR3 is 16 residues.

The chain joins TRBV6-1 to TRBJ1-2; maybe TRBD1 (5 bases). This CDR3 has 14 residues. V shed 8 bases and J shed 8 bases, with 21 bases lying between them. Germline V lookup: CDR1 MNHNS, CDR2 SASEGT. The CDR3 region has the DNA TGTGCCAGCCGCCAAATAGGGACTAACTGCGGCTACACCTTC. It codes for CASRQIGTNCGYTF.

The chain links TRBV27 to TRBJ1-1; no clear D gene. The ends were cut back, 6 bases at V and 4 bases at J, with 18 bases in the middle. CDR3 length: 15 amino acids. Germline V gene data show CDR1 as MNHEY and CDR2 as SMNVEV (reference sequence). The CDR3 loop is CASRARVVEATEAFF. CDR3 DNA sequence: TGTGCCAGCAGGGCGAGGGTCGTAGAGGCCACTGAAGCTTTCTTT.

The chain couples TRBV2 to TRBJ1-4; D is unresolved. Germline values: CDR1 SNHLY, CDR2 FYNNEI. The CDR3 extends over 15 amino acids. V dropped 9 bases and J dropped 3 bases, with 17 bases sitting between them. The CDR3 protein is CASHGPGRANEKLFF. The CDR3 DNA sequence: TGTGCCAGTCACGGTCCGGGCCGCGCTAATGAAAAACTGTTTTTT.